The entry below describes one T cell receptor beta chain. These data come from a study of control samples from healthy donors and cancer patients. Profiled with immunoSEQ multiplex PCR; TCRdb holds only in-frame clones, not every one. The repertoire holds 40,000 to 65,000 clones, with approximately 90% as singletons. Sequencing was done on a sample of PBMCs. The TCR comes from a man between 60 and 75 years old with head and neck cancer.

The CDR3 region has the DNA TGCAGTGCTAGTAGGGCCTACGAGCAGTACTTC. Translation: CSASRAYEQYF. The rearrangement joins TRBV20-1 to TRBJ2-7; D is ambiguous. Trimming removed 3 bases from V and 2 bases from J, with 5 bases in between. CDR1 DFQATT and CDR2 SNEGSKA come from the germline V gene (reference sequence). CDR3 length equals 11 residues.